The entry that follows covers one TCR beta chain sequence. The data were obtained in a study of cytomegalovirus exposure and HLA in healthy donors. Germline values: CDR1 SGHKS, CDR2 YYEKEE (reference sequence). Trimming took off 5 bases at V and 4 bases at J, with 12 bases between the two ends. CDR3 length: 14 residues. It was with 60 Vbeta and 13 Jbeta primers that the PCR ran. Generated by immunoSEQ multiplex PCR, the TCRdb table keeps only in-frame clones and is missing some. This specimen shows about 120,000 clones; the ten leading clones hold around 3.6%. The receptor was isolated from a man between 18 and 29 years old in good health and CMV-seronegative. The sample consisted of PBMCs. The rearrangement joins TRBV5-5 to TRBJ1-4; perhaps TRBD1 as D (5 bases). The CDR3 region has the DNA TGTGCCAGCAGGCGGGACGGCTTTAATGAAAAACTGTTTTTT. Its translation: CASRRDGFNEKLFF. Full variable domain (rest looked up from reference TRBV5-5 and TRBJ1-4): DAGVTQSPTHLIKTRGQQVTLRCSPISGHKSVSWYQQVLGQGPQFIFQYYEKEERGRGNFPDRFSARQFPNYSSELNVNALLLGDSALYLCASRRDGFNEKLFFGSGTQLSVL.